This T cell receptor beta chain was retrieved from a study of blood T cell repertoires in COVID-19. At the level of the study: The United States, Italy and Spain supplied acute and convalescent COVID-19 samples.

CDR3 length: 14 residues. The germline V gene encodes CDR1 SNHLY and CDR2 FYNNEI. Trimming removed 10 bases from V and 6 bases from J, with 22 bases in between. Profiled with immunoSEQ multiplex PCR; TCRdb holds only in-frame clones, not every one. The sample includes about 210,000 clones, about 84% of them seen just once. Sequencing was done on a sample of peripheral blood. The chain has TRBV2 and TRBJ2-7; possible D gene TRBD2, 6 bases. The source of this sequence is a human donor in a cohort sampled during active COVID-19. The CDR3 here is CANGPRGAHGEQYF. CDR3 DNA sequence: TGTGCCAACGGTCCTCGCGGGGCTCACGGCGAGCAGTACTTC.